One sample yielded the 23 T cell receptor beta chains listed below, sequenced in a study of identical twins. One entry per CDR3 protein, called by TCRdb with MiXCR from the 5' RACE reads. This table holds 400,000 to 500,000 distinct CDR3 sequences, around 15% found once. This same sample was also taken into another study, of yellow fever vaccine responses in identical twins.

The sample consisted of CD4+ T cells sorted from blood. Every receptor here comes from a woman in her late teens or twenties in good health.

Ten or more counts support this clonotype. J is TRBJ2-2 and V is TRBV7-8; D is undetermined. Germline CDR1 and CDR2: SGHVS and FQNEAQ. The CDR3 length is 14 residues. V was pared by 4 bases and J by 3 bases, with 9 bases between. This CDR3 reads CASSSALDTGELFF. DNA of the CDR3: TGTGCCAGCAGCTCCGCCTTGGACACCGGGGAGCTGTTTTTT.

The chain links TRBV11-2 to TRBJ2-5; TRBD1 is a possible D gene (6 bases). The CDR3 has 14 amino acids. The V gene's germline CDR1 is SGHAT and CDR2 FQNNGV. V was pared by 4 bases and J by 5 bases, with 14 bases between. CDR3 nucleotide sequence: TGTGCCAGCAGCTCCTCCGACAGGCGGGAGACCCAGTACTTC. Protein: CASSSSDRRETQYF.

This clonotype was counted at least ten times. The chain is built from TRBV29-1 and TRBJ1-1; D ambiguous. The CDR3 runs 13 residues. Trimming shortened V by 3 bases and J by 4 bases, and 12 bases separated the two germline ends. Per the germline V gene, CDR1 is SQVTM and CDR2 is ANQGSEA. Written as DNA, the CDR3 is TGCAGCGTTGAGAACCCCCGGGGCACTGAAGCTTTCTTT. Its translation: CSVENPRGTEAFF.

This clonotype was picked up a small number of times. The CDR3 DNA reads as TGTGCCAGCAGTGCCAAACCCCCTTTGACAGGGTCTTCGGGTGGCTACACCTTC. This translates into CASSAKPPLTGSSGGYTF. The gene calls are TRBV6-1 and TRBJ1-2; TRBD1 agrees at 7 bases. J lost 7 bases, V lost 4 bases, and 21 bases had no gene match. The length of the CDR3 is 18 residues. Germline CDR1 is MNHNS and CDR2 is SASEGT.

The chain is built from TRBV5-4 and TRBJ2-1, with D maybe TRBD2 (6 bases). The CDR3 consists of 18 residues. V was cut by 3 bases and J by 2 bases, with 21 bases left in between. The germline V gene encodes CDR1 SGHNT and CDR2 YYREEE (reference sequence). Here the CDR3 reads CASSSAKRRAGPYNEQFF. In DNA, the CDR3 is TGTGCCAGCAGCTCGGCGAAGAGGAGGGCGGGCCCCTACAATGAGCAGTTCTTC. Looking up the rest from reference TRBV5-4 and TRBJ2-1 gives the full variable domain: ETGVTQSPTHLIKTRGQQVTLRCSSQSGHNTVSWYQQALGQGPQFIFQYYREEENGRGNFPPRFSGLQFPNYSSELNVNALELDDSALYLCASSSAKRRAGPYNEQFFGPGTRLTVL.

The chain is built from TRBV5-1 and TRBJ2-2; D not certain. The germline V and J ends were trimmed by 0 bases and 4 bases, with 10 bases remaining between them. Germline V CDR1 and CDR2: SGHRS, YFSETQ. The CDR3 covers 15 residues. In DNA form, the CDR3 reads TGCGCCAGCAGCTTGGTTGCGCTCGGCACCGGGGAGCTGTTTTTT. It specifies CASSLVALGTGELFF. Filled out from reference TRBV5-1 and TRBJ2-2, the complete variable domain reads KAGVTQTPRYLIKTRGQQVTLSCSPISGHRSVSWYQQTPGQGLQFLFEYFSETQRNKGNFPGRFSGRQFSNSRSEMNVSTLELGDSALYLCASSLVALGTGELFFGEGSRLTVL.

Written as DNA, the CDR3 is TGTGCCAGTAGAGTGAGAACTAACTTCGGCTACGAGCAGTACTTC. It encodes CASRVRTNFGYEQYF. This chain joins TRBV19 and TRBJ2-7; D is ambiguous. Germline values: CDR1 LNHDA, CDR2 SQIVND (reference sequence). Deletions cut 6 bases from V and 3 bases from J, with 18 bases between. The CDR3 runs 15 residues. Full variable domain (outside the CDR3, taken from reference TRBV19 and TRBJ2-7): DGGITQSPKYLFRKEGQNVTLSCEQNLNHDAMYWYRQDPGQGLRLIYYSQIVNDFQKGDIAEGYSVSREKKESFPLTVTSAQKNPTAFYLCASRVRTNFGYEQYFGPGTRLTVT.

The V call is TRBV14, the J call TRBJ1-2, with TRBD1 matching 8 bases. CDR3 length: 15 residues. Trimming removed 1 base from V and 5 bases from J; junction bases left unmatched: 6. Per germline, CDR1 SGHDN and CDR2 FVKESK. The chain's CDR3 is CASSQGSGQGYGYTF. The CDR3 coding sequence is TGTGCCAGCAGCCAAGGATCCGGACAGGGTTATGGCTACACCTTC.

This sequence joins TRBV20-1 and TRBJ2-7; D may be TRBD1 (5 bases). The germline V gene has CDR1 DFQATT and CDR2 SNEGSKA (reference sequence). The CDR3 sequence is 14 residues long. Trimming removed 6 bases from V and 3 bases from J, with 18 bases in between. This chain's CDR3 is CSAERQPHLYEQYF. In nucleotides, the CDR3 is TGCAGTGCCGAAAGACAGCCACATCTCTACGAGCAGTACTTC.

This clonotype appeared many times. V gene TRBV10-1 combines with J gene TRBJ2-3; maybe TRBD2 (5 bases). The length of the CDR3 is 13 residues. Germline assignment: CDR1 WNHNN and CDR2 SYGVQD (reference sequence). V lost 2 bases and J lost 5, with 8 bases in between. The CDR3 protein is CASSEGLRDTQYF. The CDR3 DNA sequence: TGCGCCAGCAGTGAGGGACTTCGAGATACGCAGTATTTT.

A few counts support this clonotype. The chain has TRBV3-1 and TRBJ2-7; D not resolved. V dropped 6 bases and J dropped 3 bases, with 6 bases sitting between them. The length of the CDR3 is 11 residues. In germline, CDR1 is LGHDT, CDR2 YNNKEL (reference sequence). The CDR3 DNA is TGTGCCAGCAGGGGTTTCTACGAGCAGTACTTC. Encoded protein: CASRGFYEQYF.

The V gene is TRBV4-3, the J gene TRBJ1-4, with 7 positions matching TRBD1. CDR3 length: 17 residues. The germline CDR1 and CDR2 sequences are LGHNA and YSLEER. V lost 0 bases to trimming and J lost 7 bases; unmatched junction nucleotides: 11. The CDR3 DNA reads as TGCGCCAGCAGCCAAGATTCGAGTAGGGGGCTCGGTGAAAAACTGTTTTTT. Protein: CASSQDSSRGLGEKLFF.

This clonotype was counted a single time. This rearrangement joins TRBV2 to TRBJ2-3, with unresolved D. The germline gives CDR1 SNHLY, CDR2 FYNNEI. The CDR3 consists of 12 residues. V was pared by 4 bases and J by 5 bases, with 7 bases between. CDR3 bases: TGTGCCAGCAGTGTACGACTAGATACGCAGTATTTT. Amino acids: CASSVRLDTQYF.

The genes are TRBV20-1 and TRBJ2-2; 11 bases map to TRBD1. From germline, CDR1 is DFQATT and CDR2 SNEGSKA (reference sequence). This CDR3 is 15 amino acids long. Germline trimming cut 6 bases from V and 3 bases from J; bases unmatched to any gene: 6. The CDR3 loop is CSATGQGADTGELFF. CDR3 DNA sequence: TGCAGTGCAACAGGACAGGGGGCGGACACCGGGGAGCTGTTTTTT.

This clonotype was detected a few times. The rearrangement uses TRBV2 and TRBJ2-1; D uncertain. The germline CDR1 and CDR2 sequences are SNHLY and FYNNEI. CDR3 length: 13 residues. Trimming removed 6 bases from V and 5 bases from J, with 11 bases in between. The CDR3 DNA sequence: TGTGCCAGCAGGGCAGACGGAGACAATGAGCAGTTCTTC. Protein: CASRADGDNEQFF.

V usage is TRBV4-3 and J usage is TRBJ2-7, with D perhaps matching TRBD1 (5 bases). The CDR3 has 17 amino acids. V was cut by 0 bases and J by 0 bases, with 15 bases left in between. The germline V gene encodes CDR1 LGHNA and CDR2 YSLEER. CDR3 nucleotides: TGCGCCAGCAGCCAAGATCTTTTCATTAGGGGCTCCTACGAGCAGTACTTC. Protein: CASSQDLFIRGSYEQYF.

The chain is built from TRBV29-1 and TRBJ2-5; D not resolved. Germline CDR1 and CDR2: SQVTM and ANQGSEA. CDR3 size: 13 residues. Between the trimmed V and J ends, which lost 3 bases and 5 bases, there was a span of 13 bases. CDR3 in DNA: TGCAGCGTTGACGGCCCCGGACGGGAGACCCAGTACTTC. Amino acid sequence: CSVDGPGRETQYF.

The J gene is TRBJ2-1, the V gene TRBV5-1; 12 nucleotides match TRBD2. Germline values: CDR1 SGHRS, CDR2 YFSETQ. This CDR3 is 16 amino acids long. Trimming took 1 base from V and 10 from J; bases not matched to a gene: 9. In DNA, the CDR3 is TGCGCCAGCAGCTTGAACCTAGCGGGAGGGCCCCGGGAGCAGTTCTTC. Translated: CASSLNLAGGPREQFF.

CDR3 region: CASSQEIVGAEQFF. The CDR3 nucleotides read TGCGCCAGCAGCCAAGAAATAGTAGGGGCTGAGCAGTTCTTC. J is TRBJ2-1 and V is TRBV4-3; D is perhaps TRBD1 (5 bases). The CDR3 length is 14 residues. Germline V gene data show CDR1 as LGHNA and CDR2 as YSLEER. V gave up 0 bases and J gave up 9 bases, with 12 bases separating them.

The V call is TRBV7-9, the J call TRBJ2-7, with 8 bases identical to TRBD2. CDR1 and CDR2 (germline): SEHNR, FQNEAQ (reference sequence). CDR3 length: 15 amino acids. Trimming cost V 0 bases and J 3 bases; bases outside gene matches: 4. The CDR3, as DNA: TGTGCCAGCAGCTTAGCGGCTAGCGGGTTCTACGAGCAGTACTTC. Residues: CASSLAASGFYEQYF. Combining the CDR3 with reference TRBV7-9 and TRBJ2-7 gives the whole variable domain DTGVSQNPRHKITKRGQNVTFRCDPISEHNRLYWYRQTLGQGPEFLTYFQNEAQLEKSRLLSDRFSAERPKGSFSTLEIQRTEQGDSAMYLCASSLAASGFYEQYFGPGTRLTVT.

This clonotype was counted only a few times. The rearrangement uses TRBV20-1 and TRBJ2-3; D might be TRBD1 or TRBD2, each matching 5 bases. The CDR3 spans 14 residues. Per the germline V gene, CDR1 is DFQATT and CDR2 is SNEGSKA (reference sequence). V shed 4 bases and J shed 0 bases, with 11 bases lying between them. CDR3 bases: TGCAGTGCTATTGGCAGGGAGAGCACAGATACGCAGTATTTT. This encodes CSAIGRESTDTQYF.

CDR3 in DNA: TGCGCCACCATGAGCGGGCCTGGAAACACCATATATTTT. Protein sequence: CATMSGPGNTIYF. V gene TRBV10-2 combines with J gene TRBJ1-3; D call uncertain. Between the trimmed V and J ends, which lost 10 bases and 2 bases, there was a span of 12 bases. The CDR3 totals 13 residues. In germline, CDR1 is WSHSY, CDR2 SAAADI.

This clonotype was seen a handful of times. CDR3 DNA: TGTGCCAGCAGACCGACTTGGGAGGTAGGAAGCTCCTACGAGCAGTACTTC. Protein: CASRPTWEVGSSYEQYF. The chain recombines TRBV3-1 with TRBJ2-7; D might be TRBD2 (6 bases). This CDR3 is built from 17 residues. Trimming took 6 bases from V and 0 from J, leaving 21 bases between them. Germline V gene data show CDR1 as LGHDT and CDR2 as YNNKEL (reference sequence).